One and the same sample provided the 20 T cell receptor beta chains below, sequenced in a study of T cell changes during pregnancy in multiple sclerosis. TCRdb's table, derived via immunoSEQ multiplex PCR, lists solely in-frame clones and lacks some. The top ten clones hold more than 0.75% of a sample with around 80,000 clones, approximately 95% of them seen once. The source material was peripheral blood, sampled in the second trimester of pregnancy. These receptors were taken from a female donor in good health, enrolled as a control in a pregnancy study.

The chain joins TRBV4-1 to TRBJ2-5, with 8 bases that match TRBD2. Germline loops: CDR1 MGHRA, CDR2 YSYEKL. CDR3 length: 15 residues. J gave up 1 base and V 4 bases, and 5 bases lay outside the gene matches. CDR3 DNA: TGCGCCAGCAGCCCTCGGGCGGGAGGCCAAGAGACCCAGTACTTC. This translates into CASSPRAGGQETQYF.

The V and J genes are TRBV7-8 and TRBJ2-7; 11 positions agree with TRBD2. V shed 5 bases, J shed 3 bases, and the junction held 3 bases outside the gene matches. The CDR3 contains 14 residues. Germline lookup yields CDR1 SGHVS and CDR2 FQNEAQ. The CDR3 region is CASSPGTSGYEQYF. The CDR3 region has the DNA TGTGCCAGCAGCCCGGGGACTAGCGGCTACGAGCAGTACTTC.

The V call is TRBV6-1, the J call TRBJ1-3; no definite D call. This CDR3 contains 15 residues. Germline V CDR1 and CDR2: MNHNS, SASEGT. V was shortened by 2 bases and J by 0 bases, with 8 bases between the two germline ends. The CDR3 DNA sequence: TGTGCCAGCAGTGAAATGTATAGCTCTGGAAACACCATATATTTT. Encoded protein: CASSEMYSSGNTIYF.

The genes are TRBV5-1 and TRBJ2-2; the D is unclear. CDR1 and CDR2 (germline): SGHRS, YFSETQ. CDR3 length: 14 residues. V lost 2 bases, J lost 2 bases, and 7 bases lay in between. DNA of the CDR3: TGCGCCAGCAGCTTCGTCGTTAACACCGGGGAGCTGTTTTTT. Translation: CASSFVVNTGELFF.

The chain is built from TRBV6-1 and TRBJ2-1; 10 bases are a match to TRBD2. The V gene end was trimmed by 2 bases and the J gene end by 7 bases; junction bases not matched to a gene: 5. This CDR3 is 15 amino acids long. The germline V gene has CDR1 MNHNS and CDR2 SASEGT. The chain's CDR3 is CASSERAGGGNEQFF. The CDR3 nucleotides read TGTGCCAGCAGTGAAAGAGCGGGAGGGGGGAATGAGCAGTTCTTC.

The CDR3 region has the DNA TGTGCCAGCAGCTTAGAAGCGGGAGCGTCAGATACGCAGTATTTT. Amino acid sequence: CASSLEAGASDTQYF. The chain uses TRBV11-1 and TRBJ2-3; 8 nucleotides align to TRBD2. The CDR3 is 15 residues long. With V trimmed by 1 base and J by 4 bases, 4 bases remained unmatched. CDR1 is SGHAT, CDR2 FQDESV, per germline (reference sequence).

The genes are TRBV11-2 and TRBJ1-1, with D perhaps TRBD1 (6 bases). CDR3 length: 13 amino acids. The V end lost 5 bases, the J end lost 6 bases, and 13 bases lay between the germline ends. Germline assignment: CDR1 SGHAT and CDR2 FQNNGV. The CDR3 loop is CASSVIEGAEAFF. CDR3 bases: TGTGCCAGCAGCGTAATAGAGGGGGCTGAAGCTTTCTTT.

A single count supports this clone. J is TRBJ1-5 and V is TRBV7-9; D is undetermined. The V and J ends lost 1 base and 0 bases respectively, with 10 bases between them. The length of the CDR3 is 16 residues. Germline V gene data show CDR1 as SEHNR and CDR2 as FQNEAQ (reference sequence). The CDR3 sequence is CASSLGAATSNQPQHF. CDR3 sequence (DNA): TGTGCCAGCAGCTTAGGGGCAGCTACTAGCAATCAGCCCCAGCATTTT.

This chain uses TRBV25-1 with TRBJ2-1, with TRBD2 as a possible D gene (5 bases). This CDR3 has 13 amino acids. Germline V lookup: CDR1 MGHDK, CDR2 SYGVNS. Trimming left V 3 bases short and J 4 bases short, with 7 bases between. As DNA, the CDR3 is TGTGCCAGCAGTGAGTCGGGATACAATGAGCAGTTCTTC. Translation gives CASSESGYNEQFF.

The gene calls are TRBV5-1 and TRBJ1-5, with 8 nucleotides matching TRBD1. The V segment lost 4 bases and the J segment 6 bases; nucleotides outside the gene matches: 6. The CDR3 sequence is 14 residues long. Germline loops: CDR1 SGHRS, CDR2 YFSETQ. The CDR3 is CASSPDRVGQPQHF. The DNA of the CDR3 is TGCGCCAGCAGCCCGGACAGGGTGGGTCAGCCCCAGCATTTT.

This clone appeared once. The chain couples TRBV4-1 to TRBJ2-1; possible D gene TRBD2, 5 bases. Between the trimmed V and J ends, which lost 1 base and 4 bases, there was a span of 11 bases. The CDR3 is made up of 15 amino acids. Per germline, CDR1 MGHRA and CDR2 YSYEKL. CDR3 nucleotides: TGCGCCAGCAGCCAAGTGAAGCGGAGATACAATGAGCAGTTCTTC. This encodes CASSQVKRRYNEQFF.

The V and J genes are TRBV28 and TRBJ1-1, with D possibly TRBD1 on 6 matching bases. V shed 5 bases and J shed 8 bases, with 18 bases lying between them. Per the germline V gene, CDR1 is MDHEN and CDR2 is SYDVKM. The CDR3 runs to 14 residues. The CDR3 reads CASSAPQGFREAFF. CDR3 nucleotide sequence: TGTGCCAGCAGTGCCCCACAGGGATTTCGGGAAGCTTTCTTT.

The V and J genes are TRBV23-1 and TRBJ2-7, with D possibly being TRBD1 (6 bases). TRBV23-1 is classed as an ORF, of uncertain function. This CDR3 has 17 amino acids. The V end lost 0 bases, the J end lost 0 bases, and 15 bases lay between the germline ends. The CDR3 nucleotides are TGCGCCAGCAGTCAATCGGGGGCCAGCCCGAGCTCCTACGAGCAGTACTTC. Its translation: CASSQSGASPSSYEQYF.

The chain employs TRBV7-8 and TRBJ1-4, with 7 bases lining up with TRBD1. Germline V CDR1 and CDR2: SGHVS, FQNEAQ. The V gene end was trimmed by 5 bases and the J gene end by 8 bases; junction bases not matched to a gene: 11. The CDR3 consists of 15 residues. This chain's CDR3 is CASSEVRGLEEKLFF. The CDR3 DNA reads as TGTGCCAGCAGCGAAGTCAGGGGGTTGGAAGAAAAACTGTTTTTT.

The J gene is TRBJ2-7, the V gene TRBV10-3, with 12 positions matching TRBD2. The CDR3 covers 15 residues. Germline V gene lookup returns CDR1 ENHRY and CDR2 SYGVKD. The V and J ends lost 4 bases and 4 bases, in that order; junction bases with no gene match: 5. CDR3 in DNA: TGTGCCATCAGTGGTAGTCTAGCGGGAGGGTACGAGCAGTACTTC. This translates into CAISGSLAGGYEQYF.

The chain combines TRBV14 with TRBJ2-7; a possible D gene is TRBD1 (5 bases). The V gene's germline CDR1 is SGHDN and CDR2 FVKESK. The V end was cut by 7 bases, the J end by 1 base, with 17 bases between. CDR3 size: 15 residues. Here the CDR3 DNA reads TGTGCCAGCACGCAATCTCAGGCAGGGTCCTACGAGCAGTACTTC. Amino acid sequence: CASTQSQAGSYEQYF. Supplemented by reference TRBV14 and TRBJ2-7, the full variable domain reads EAGVTQFPSHSVIEKGQTVTLRCDPISGHDNLYWYRRVMGKEIKFLLHFVKESKQDESGMPNNRFLAERTGGTYSTLKVQPAELEDSGVYFCASTQSQAGSYEQYFGPGTRLTVT.

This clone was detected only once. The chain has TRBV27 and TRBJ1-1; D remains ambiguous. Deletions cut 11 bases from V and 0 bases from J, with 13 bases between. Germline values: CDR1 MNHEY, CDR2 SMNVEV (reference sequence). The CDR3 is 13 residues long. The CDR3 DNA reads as TGTGCCGGATCGTTCGGGTTGAACACTGAAGCTTTCTTT. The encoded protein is CAGSFGLNTEAFF.

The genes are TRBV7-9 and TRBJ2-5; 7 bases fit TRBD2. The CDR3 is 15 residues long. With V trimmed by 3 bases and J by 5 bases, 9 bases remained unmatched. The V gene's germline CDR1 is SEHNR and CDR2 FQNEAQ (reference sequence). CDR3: CASSFGEGDWETQYF. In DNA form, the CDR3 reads TGTGCCAGCAGCTTTGGGGAGGGAGATTGGGAGACCCAGTACTTC.

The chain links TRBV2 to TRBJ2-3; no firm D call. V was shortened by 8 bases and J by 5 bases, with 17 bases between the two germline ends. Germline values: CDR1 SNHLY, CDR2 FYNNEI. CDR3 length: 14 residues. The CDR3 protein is CASRTKRLVDTQYF. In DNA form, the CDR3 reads TGTGCCAGCCGAACCAAACGACTCGTAGATACGCAGTATTTT.

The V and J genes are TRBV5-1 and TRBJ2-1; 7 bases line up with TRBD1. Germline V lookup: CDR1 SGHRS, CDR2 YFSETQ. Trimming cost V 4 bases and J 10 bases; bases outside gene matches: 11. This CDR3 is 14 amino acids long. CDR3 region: CASSTQGDSEEQFF. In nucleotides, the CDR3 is TGCGCCAGCAGCACCCAGGGGGACAGCGAAGAGCAGTTCTTC.